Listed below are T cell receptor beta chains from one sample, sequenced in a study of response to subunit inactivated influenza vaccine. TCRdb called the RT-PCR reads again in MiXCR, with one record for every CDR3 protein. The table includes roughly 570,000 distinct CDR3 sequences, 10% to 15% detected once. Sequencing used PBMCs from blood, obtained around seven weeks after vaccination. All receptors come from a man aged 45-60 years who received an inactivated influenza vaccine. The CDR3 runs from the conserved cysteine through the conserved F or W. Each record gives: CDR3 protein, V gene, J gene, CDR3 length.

CDR3 protein: CSANLKIDRGSGANVLTF; V gene: TRBV20-1; J gene: TRBJ2-6; CDR3 length: 18
CDR3 protein: CASSLDTGREQYF; V gene: TRBV7-9; J gene: TRBJ2-7; CDR3 length: 13
CDR3 protein: CASSLRAGRDTEAFF; V gene: TRBV7-8; J gene: TRBJ1-1; CDR3 length: 15
CDR3 protein: CASNTGSAGVETQYF; V gene: TRBV5-1; J gene: TRBJ2-5; CDR3 length: 15
CDR3 protein: CASSLARGRFGYTF; V gene: TRBV12-3/TRBV12-4; J gene: TRBJ1-2; CDR3 length: 14
CDR3 protein: CASSQKGPPLFEQYF; V gene: TRBV12-3/TRBV12-4; J gene: TRBJ2-7; CDR3 length: 15
CDR3 protein: CASSPTAGMGNEQFF; V gene: TRBV18; J gene: TRBJ2-1; CDR3 length: 15
CDR3 protein: CASSLGRGGYGYTF; V gene: TRBV5-1; J gene: TRBJ1-2; CDR3 length: 14
CDR3 protein: CARSQLGQGAYEQYF; V gene: TRBV4-2; J gene: TRBJ2-7; CDR3 length: 15
CDR3 protein: CASSYSNFRAGANVLTF; V gene: TRBV6-2/TRBV6-3; J gene: TRBJ2-6; CDR3 length: 17
CDR3 protein: CSARFAGAHYEQYF; V gene: TRBV20-1; J gene: TRBJ2-7; CDR3 length: 14
CDR3 protein: CATSRERGSSTDTQYF; V gene: TRBV15; J gene: TRBJ2-3; CDR3 length: 16
CDR3 protein: CATSDWGGGPSNEQFF; V gene: TRBV24-1; J gene: TRBJ2-1; CDR3 length: 16
CDR3 protein: CAISESWGRVTDTQYF; V gene: TRBV10-3; J gene: TRBJ2-3; CDR3 length: 16
CDR3 protein: CASSYAAGGREFF; V gene: TRBV6-5; J gene: TRBJ2-1; CDR3 length: 13
CDR3 protein: CASRVYLYNEQFF; V gene: TRBV6-2/TRBV6-3; J gene: TRBJ2-1; CDR3 length: 13
CDR3 protein: CSVLQGNEQFF; V gene: TRBV29-1; J gene: TRBJ2-1; CDR3 length: 11
CDR3 protein: CASSLADRVADTQYF; V gene: TRBV27; J gene: TRBJ2-3; CDR3 length: 15
CDR3 protein: CASRYTQRNTEAFF; V gene: TRBV12-3/TRBV12-4; J gene: TRBJ1-1; CDR3 length: 14
CDR3 protein: CSARDRRYTSYEQYF; V gene: TRBV20-1; J gene: TRBJ2-7; CDR3 length: 15
CDR3 protein: CASSFSGNRADTQYF; V gene: TRBV5-1; J gene: TRBJ2-3; CDR3 length: 15
CDR3 protein: CSARYGSSTDTQYF; V gene: TRBV20-1; J gene: TRBJ2-3; CDR3 length: 14
CDR3 protein: CASTLGRQPQHF; V gene: TRBV12-3/TRBV12-4; J gene: TRBJ1-5; CDR3 length: 12
CDR3 protein: CSVEGQGEIYEQYF; V gene: TRBV29-1; J gene: TRBJ2-7; CDR3 length: 14
CDR3 protein: CASSWDRTYEQYF; V gene: TRBV6-6; J gene: TRBJ2-7; CDR3 length: 13
CDR3 protein: CATSRRGEGPSYNEQFF; V gene: TRBV15; J gene: TRBJ2-1; CDR3 length: 17
CDR3 protein: CASSLLLRRGSTDTQYF; V gene: TRBV7-8; J gene: TRBJ2-3; CDR3 length: 17
CDR3 protein: CASSPRGEEQFF; V gene: TRBV7-9; J gene: TRBJ2-1; CDR3 length: 12
CDR3 protein: CASSELVMNTEAFF; V gene: TRBV6-1; J gene: TRBJ1-1; CDR3 length: 14
CDR3 protein: CASSPIQSGNRYNEQFF; V gene: TRBV28; J gene: TRBJ2-1; CDR3 length: 17
CDR3 protein: CASATEGTTEAFF; V gene: TRBV5-1; J gene: TRBJ1-1; CDR3 length: 13
CDR3 protein: CASSYSRRLLYEQYF; V gene: TRBV6-5; J gene: TRBJ2-7; CDR3 length: 15
CDR3 protein: CSVRAGSPLSYEQYF; V gene: TRBV29-1; J gene: TRBJ2-7; CDR3 length: 15
CDR3 protein: CASSFMERYEQYF; V gene: TRBV12-3/TRBV12-4; J gene: TRBJ2-7; CDR3 length: 13
CDR3 protein: CASSEIRIGTETQYF; V gene: TRBV2; J gene: TRBJ2-5; CDR3 length: 15
CDR3 protein: CASSYSTFTDTQYF; V gene: TRBV5-5; J gene: TRBJ2-3; CDR3 length: 14
CDR3 protein: CSVAPGGAEAFF; V gene: TRBV29-1; J gene: TRBJ1-1; CDR3 length: 12
CDR3 protein: CSASILINTGELFF; V gene: TRBV20-1; J gene: TRBJ2-2; CDR3 length: 14
CDR3 protein: CSARGGDNEAFF; V gene: TRBV29-1; J gene: TRBJ1-1; CDR3 length: 12
CDR3 protein: CASSPGERSSYNEQFF; V gene: TRBV21-1; J gene: TRBJ2-1; CDR3 length: 16